This TCR beta chain was documented in a study of brain metastases from non-small cell lung cancer. The germline V gene encodes CDR1 LGHDT and CDR2 YNNKEL (reference sequence). V trimming: 1 base; J trimming: 3 bases; junction bases outside the gene matches: 7. The CDR3 has 17 residues. Method: immunoSEQ multiplex PCR; TCRdb's copy keeps in-frame clones and lacks some. The table includes about 920 clones, approximately 95% detected once. This chain joins TRBV3-1 (or the pseudogene TRBV3-2) and TRBJ2-5; 11 bases map to TRBD2. The sequenced sample consisted of tumor-adjacent normal tissue. The TCR was taken from a donor aged 40 or older with non-small cell lung cancer. The CDR3, as DNA: TGTGCCAGCAGCCAAGTACGTAGACTAGCGGGGAAAGAGACCCAGTACTTC. As protein: CASSQVRRLAGKETQYF.